This T cell receptor beta chain was sequenced for a study of T cells in Graves' hyperthyroidism and ophthalmopathy. Authors of the study amplified TCR beta CDR3 regions from RNA transcripts. An initial round of RT-PCR targeting the TCR CDR3 relied on the HTBI primer set. TCRdb used MiXCR to reprocess the multiplex PCR reads, holding one entry per CDR3 protein. Among about 740,000 distinct CDR3 sequences, approximately 14% were seen once, and the ten largest hold roughly a tenth. This clonotype has a single count. Material: blood. This receptor was taken from a woman between 18 and 29 years old with Graves' hyperthyroidism.

The CDR3 reads CASSSGLAQYNEQYF. DNA for the CDR3: TGTGCCAGCAGCTCGGGACTAGCGCAGTACAATGAGCAGTACTTC. The rearrangement uses TRBV5-5 and TRBJ2-1, with 10 bases identical to TRBD2. With the DNA end fitting TRBJ2-7 better, the J assignment may be wrong. In germline, CDR1 is SGHKS, CDR2 YYEKEE (reference sequence). CDR3 length equals 15 residues.